These 12 T cell receptor beta chains share one sample of origin, sequenced in a study of Graves' ophthalmopathy and Graves' hyperthyroidism. From RNA, the CDR3 regions of TCR beta chains were amplified and sequenced. HTBI primers were used in a first-round RT-PCR, which preceded a second-round multiplex PCR. Each CDR3 protein is one row after TCRdb ran MiXCR on the multiplex PCR reads. The sample shows almost 750,000 distinct CDR3 sequences, 40% of them seen only once. Input material: peripheral blood. These receptors were collected from an adult man with Graves' ophthalmopathy.

This clonotype came up many times. The chain has TRBV25-1 and TRBJ2-5; 7 bases align to TRBD1. From germline, CDR1 is MGHDK and CDR2 SYGVNS. This CDR3 is 13 amino acids long. J was trimmed by 4 bases and V by 8 bases; bases with no gene match: 7. As DNA, the CDR3 is TGTGCCAGCTGCCGGGACAGCGGAGAGACCCAGTACTTC. Its translation: CASCRDSGETQYF.

This clonotype was seen a handful of times. This chain links TRBV19 with TRBJ1-4; D may be TRBD1 (5 bases). The V end was cut by 3 bases, the J end by 6 bases, with 14 bases between. Germline V CDR1 and CDR2: LNHDA, SQIVND (reference sequence). The CDR3 contains 15 residues. The CDR3 region is CASSIGRGADEKLFF. CDR3 nucleotide sequence: TGTGCCAGTAGTATCGGACGAGGGGCTGATGAAAAACTGTTTTTT.

V gene TRBV10-3 combines with J gene TRBJ2-7; D not resolved. Germline V gene sequence: CDR1 ENHRY, CDR2 SYGVKD. The CDR3 length is 10 residues. The V and J ends lost 3 bases and 4 bases respectively, with 1 base between them. Here the CDR3 DNA reads TGTGCCATCAGTGATTACGAGCAGTACTTC. Translation: CAISDYEQYF.

The V call is TRBV25-1, the J call TRBJ1-2; D perhaps matches TRBD1 (5 bases). The germline V gene encodes CDR1 MGHDK and CDR2 SYGVNS. Deletions cut 8 bases from V and 4 bases from J, with 14 bases between. CDR3 length: 13 amino acids. The chain's CDR3 is CASVGETGYGYTF. The CDR3 DNA follows: TGTGCCAGCGTAGGGGAAACGGGCTATGGCTACACCTTC.

This clonotype was observed many times. The chain links TRBV9 to TRBJ1-2; perhaps TRBD1 as D (6 bases). This CDR3 is built from 14 residues. The V end lost 0 bases, the J end lost 5 bases, and 11 bases lay between the germline ends. The germline V gene encodes CDR1 SGDLS and CDR2 YYNGEE. The CDR3 here is CASSVGTVLYGYTF. CDR3 coding DNA: TGTGCCAGCAGCGTAGGGACAGTGTTGTATGGCTACACCTTC.

Ten or more counts support this clonotype. The genes are TRBV10-3 and TRBJ2-7; possibly TRBD2 for D (5 bases). Germline-derived CDR1 and CDR2 are ENHRY and SYGVKD. V was pared by 4 bases and J by 1 base, with 14 bases between. The CDR3 totals 15 residues. CDR3 residues: CAISVERTRSYEQYF. CDR3 DNA sequence: TGTGCCATCAGTGTGGAGCGGACCCGTTCCTACGAGCAGTACTTC.

This clonotype was detected only a few times. V and J are TRBV20-1 and TRBJ2-5, with 10 bases lining up with TRBD2. In germline, CDR1 is DFQATT, CDR2 SNEGSKA (reference sequence). V lost 3 bases, J lost 1 base, and 2 bases stayed unmatched. CDR3 length: 14 amino acids. This CDR3 reads CSASRTSGQETQYF. The DNA of the CDR3 is TGCAGTGCTAGCCGGACTAGCGGCCAAGAGACCCAGTACTTC.

Details on this clonotype: Germline and junction disagree at one end, which may indicate a read error. V and J are TRBV7-3 and TRBJ2-7; a weak D match, TRBD2 (6 bases). The CDR3 is made up of 16 amino acids. Germline loops: CDR1 SGHTA, CDR2 FQGTGA. CDR3 sequence (DNA): TGTGTCAGCAGCCTGCTCCCGGGGGAGTTTACCTACGAGCAGTACTTC. Its protein product is CVSSLLPGEFTYEQYF. The whole variable domain, filled in from reference TRBV7-3 and TRBJ2-7, reads GAGVSQTPSNKVTEKGKYVELRCDPISGHTALYWYRQSLGQGPEFLIYFQGTGAADDSGLPNDRFFAVRPEGSVSTLKIQRTERGDSAVYLCVSSLLPGEFTYEQYFGPGTRLTVT.

This clonotype was detected ten times or more. The germline gene is not matched at one end of the junction; a read error may be the cause. The chain couples TRBV7-7 to TRBJ1-3, with unresolved D. The CDR3 runs to 15 residues. CDR1 is SSHAT, CDR2 FNYEAQ, per germline (reference sequence). The CDR3 DNA follows: TGTGCTAGCAGCGCCGGACGGACCTCTGGAAACACCATATATTTT. Translating gives CASSAGRTSGNTIYF.

The chain uses TRBV25-1 and TRBJ2-2; 7 bases map to TRBD2. The V gene's germline CDR1 is MGHDK and CDR2 SYGVNS. The CDR3 loop spans 13 amino acids. V lost 6 bases, J lost 7 bases, and 5 bases stayed unmatched. CDR3 residues: CASRGTTIGELFF. The CDR3 bases are TGTGCCAGCAGGGGGACTACTATCGGGGAGCTGTTTTTT.

The chain links TRBV2 to TRBJ2-7; D is tentatively TRBD1 or TRBD2 (5 bases each). CDR3 length: 16 amino acids. Germline V CDR1 and CDR2: SNHLY, FYNNEI. V shed 4 bases and J shed 0 bases, with 16 bases lying between them. The CDR3, as DNA: TGTGCCAGCAGTGGAGTTAGGGGACCCAGCTCCTACGAGCAGTACTTC. Its translation: CASSGVRGPSSYEQYF.

The chain couples TRBV25-1 to TRBJ2-7; weak D call: TRBD2 (5 bases). The CDR3 is 12 residues long. Germline CDR1 reads MGHDK; CDR2 reads SYGVNS. CDR3 in DNA: TGTGCTAGTCCTAGCCTCGGCTACGAGCAGTACTTC. This encodes CASPSLGYEQYF.